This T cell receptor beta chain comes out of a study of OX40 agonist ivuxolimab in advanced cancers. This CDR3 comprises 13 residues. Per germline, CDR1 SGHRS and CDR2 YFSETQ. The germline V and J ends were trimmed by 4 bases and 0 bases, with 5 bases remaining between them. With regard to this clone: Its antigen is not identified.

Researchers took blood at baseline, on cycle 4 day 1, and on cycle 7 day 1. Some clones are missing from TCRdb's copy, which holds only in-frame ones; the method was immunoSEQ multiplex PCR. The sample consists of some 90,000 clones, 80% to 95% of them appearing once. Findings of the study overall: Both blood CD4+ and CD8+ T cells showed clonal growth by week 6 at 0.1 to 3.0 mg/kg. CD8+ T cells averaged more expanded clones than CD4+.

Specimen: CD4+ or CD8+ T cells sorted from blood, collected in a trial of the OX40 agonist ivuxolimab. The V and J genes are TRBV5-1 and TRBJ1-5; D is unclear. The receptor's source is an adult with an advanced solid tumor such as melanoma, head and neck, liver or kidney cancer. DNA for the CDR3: TGCGCCAGCAGCCCGGGTAGCAATCAGCCCCAGCATTTT. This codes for CASSPGSNQPQHF. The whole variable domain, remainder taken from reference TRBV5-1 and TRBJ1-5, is KAGVTQTPRYLIKTRGQQVTLSCSPISGHRSVSWYQQTPGQGLQFLFEYFSETQRNKGNFPGRFSGRQFSNSRSEMNVSTLELGDSALYLCASSPGSNQPQHFGDGTRLSIL.